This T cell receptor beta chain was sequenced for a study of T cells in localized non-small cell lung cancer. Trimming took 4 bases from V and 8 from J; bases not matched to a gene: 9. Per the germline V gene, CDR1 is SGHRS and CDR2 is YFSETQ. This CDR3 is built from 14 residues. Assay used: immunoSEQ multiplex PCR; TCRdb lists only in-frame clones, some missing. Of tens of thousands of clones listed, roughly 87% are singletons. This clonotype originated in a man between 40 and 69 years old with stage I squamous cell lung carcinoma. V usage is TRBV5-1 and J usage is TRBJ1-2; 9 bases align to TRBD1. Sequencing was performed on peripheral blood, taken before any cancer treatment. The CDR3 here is CASSPGDRARGYTF. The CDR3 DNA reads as TGCGCCAGCAGCCCGGGGGACAGGGCTCGAGGCTACACCTTC.